Listed below are T cell receptor beta chains from one sample, sequenced in a study of cytomegalovirus exposure and HLA in healthy donors. The table came from immunoSEQ multiplex PCR; TCRdb's copy has only in-frame clones and leaves some out. Here the sample table reports about 65,000 clones. What was sequenced was PBMCs. These receptors all come from a boy aged 5-17 years in good health and CMV-seronegative. CDR3s include the opening cysteine and the closing phenylalanine or tryptophan. D genes are given only for firm matches. Only some rows state a clone size, as once, few, many or a class for expanded clones.

J | V | size | D | DNA | CDR3
TRBJ2-5 | TRBV11-1 | . | TRBD2 | TGTGCCAGCAGCTTCGAGACTAGCGGGAGCGTGGAGACCCAGTACTTC | CASSFETSGSVETQYF
TRBJ2-7 | TRBV7-9 | . | . | TGTGCCAGCAGCTTAATCCAGGGAAACTCCTACGAGCAGTACTTC | CASSLIQGNSYEQYF
TRBJ2-1 | TRBV6-6 | . | . | TGTGCCAGCAGTTACTCGATGGGGGGTTCCTACAATGAGCAGTTCTTC | CASSYSMGGSYNEQFF
TRBJ2-2 | TRBV6-7 | . | . | TGTGCCAGCAGTTACTGGTCGGGCGGGGCGGACACCGGGGAGCTGTTTTTT | CASSYWSGGADTGELFF
TRBJ1-1 | TRBV30 | . | TRBD1 | TGTGCCTGGAGTAGCATGACGACAGGGCCGAACACTGAAGCTTTCTTT | CAWSSMTTGPNTEAFF
TRBJ1-2 | TRBV19 | . | . | TGTGCCAGTAACGGGAGGAGCGGCTATGGCTACACCTTC | CASNGRSGYGYTF
TRBJ1-4 | TRBV30 | . | . | TGTGCCTGGAGTGCACGTACGGACAGTGTAGGTGGACTGTTTTTT | CAWSARTDSVGGLFF
TRBJ1-2 | TRBV29-1 | . | . | TGCAGCGTTAAGGGGCAGGAAGACTATGGCTACACCTTC | CSVKGQEDYGYTF
TRBJ2-7 | TRBV7-2 | . | . | TGTGCCAGCAGCTTAAATACTTACGAGCAGTACTTC | CASSLNTYEQYF
TRBJ2-7 | TRBV30 | . | TRBD2 | TGTGCCTGGACCGAACTAGCGGGAGGCTACGAGCAGTACTTC | CAWTELAGGYEQYF
TRBJ2-7 | TRBV5-1 | . | TRBD2 | TGCGCCAGCAGCTGGGAGGGGTCCTACGAGCAGTACTTC | CASSWEGSYEQYF
TRBJ1-5 | TRBV11-2 | . | . | TGTGCCAGCAGCGCCGCCCGGGACATGACCCATCAGCCCCAGCATTTT | CASSAARDMTHQPQHF
TRBJ1-2 | TRBV28 | . | . | TGTGCCAGCAGCTCCGCCTCGCCTCTCTTTACAGGGAATTATGGCTACACCTTC | CASSSASPLFTGNYGYTF
TRBJ1-2 | TRBV19 | . | TRBD1 | TGTGCCAGTAGTAGGGACAGGGAAGGGAAACCCTTCTATGGCTACACCTTC | CASSRDREGKPFYGYTF
TRBJ2-5 | TRBV5-4 | . | TRBD2 | TGTGCCAGCAGCTTGGGCAGAGCGGTCCTAGCGGCACAAGAGACCCAGTACTTC | CASSLGRAVLAAQETQYF
TRBJ1-3 | TRBV6-5 | . | . | TGTGCCAGCACTTTTTCGAACACCATATATTTT | CASTFSNTIYF
TRBJ2-1 | TRBV19 | medium-sized | TRBD2 | TGTGCCAGTAGGGCGGGAGCTGGGACGGCTAATACGGACAATGAGCAGTTCTTC | CASRAGAGTANTDNEQFF
TRBJ2-1 | TRBV10-3 | . | TRBD2 | TGTGCCATCAGTGGAGGGGCTAGCGGGGCCTACAATGAGCAGTTCTTC | CAISGGASGAYNEQFF
TRBJ2-2 | TRBV19 | . | TRBD2 | TGTGCCAGTACTCAATACCCCCCTGGGGGGGAAACCGGGGAGCTGTTTTTT | CASTQYPPGGETGELFF
TRBJ2-7 | TRBV15 | . | . | TGTGCCACCAGCAGACCAGGGAGGGGGAATTCCCACGAGCAGTACTTC | CATSRPGRGNSHEQYF
TRBJ2-1 | TRBV5-4 | . | . | TGTGCCAGCAGCTTCGGCGGTGACAGTTCCTCCTACAATGAGCAGTTCTTC | CASSFGGDSSSYNEQFF
TRBJ2-1 | TRBV2 | . | TRBD1 | TGTGCCAGCAGCGACAGGGGCAATGAGCAGTTCTTC | CASSDRGNEQFF